This passage covers 10 T cell receptor beta chains from one sample sequenced in a study of control samples from healthy donors and cancer patients (dated by TCRdb to the early 2020s). Receptor amplification or capture employed the immunoSEQ multiplex PCR assay. This immuneACCESS table, as held by TCRdb, lists in-frame sequences with V and J called but not all clones. Of the missing ones, under half trace to an unresolved V gene in checked studies; the others have no known cause. The sample includes roughly 140,000 clones, with about nine tenths observed a single time. 4.9% of the sample rests with the top ten. Specimen: blood. The receptors come from a man aged 30 to 39 in good health.

This chain links TRBV25-1 with TRBJ2-2; 7 bases agree with TRBD1. The J segment lost 0 bases and the V segment lost 3 bases, leaving 10 bases of the junction unmatched. The CDR3 has 18 residues. Germline CDR1 reads MGHDK; CDR2 reads SYGVNS. Here the CDR3 reads CASSDRAGGPTNTGELFF. The CDR3 DNA is TGTGCCAGCAGTGATAGGGCAGGGGGTCCGACGAACACCGGGGAGCTGTTTTTT.

The chain links TRBV7-2 to TRBJ1-1, with unresolved D. In germline, CDR1 is SGHTA, CDR2 FQGNSA. V was trimmed by 6 bases and J by 11 bases, leaving 19 bases between them. This CDR3 has 13 amino acids. CDR3 sequence reads: CASSRGGFEMAFF. CDR3 bases: TGTGCCAGCAGTCGAGGAGGGTTCGAGATGGCTTTCTTT.

The CDR3 coding sequence is TGTGCCAGCAGTTGGGGCGGCAGGGGTGGCGGCTATGGCTACACCTTC. It codes for CASSWGGRGGGYGYTF. The chain is built from TRBV27 and TRBJ1-2, with a tentative D call TRBD1 (6 bases). V lost 4 bases to trimming and J lost 4 bases, with 19 bases between them. This CDR3 region has 16 residues. CDR1 is MNHEY and CDR2 is SMNVEV in the germline V gene (reference sequence).

This chain joins TRBV4-3 and TRBJ1-1; the match to TRBD1 covers 7 bases. With V trimmed by 2 bases and J by 11 bases, 11 bases remained unmatched. In germline, CDR1 is LGHNA, CDR2 YSLEER. This CDR3 is 14 amino acids long. CDR3 amino acids: CASSQKTGTEHAFF. In DNA, the CDR3 is TGCGCCAGCAGCCAAAAAACCGGGACAGAGCACGCTTTCTTT.

This chain connects TRBV6-4 to TRBJ2-3; a weak D match, TRBD1 (5 bases). The CDR3 is 14 residues long. Trimming shortened V by 0 bases and J by 1 base, and 5 bases separated the two germline ends. Germline CDR1 reads MRHNA; CDR2 reads SNTAGT. The CDR3 bases are TGTGCCAGCAGTGACTCGACAGGCACAGATACGCAGTATTTT. Amino acid sequence: CASSDSTGTDTQYF.

V and J are TRBV9 and TRBJ2-7; 7 positions match TRBD2. Trimming at V came to 2 bases and at J to 2 bases, leaving 7 bases not matched to a gene. CDR3 length: 15 residues. CDR1 and CDR2 (germline): SGDLS, YYNGEE. CDR3 protein: CASSVTGEGTYEQYF. The CDR3 DNA reads as TGTGCCAGCAGCGTCACGGGGGAGGGGACCTACGAGCAGTACTTC.

The chain uses TRBV18 and TRBJ2-3; the match to TRBD1 covers 9 bases. This CDR3 region has 17 residues. Looked up from germline, CDR1 is KGHSH and CDR2 is LQKENI. V lost 5 bases to trimming and J lost 2 bases; unmatched junction nucleotides: 11. CDR3 protein: CASSASAGQGFTDTQYF. In nucleotides, the CDR3 is TGTGCCAGCTCAGCCTCGGCGGGACAGGGCTTCACAGATACGCAGTATTTT. Supplemented by reference TRBV18 and TRBJ2-3, the full variable domain reads NAGVMQNPRHLVRRRGQEARLRCSPMKGHSHVYWYRQLPEEGLKFMVYLQKENIIDESGMPKERFSAEFPKEGPSILRIQQVVRGDSAAYFCASSASAGQGFTDTQYFGPGTRLTVL.

The chain uses TRBV6-2 or TRBV6-3 and TRBJ2-5, with D maybe TRBD1 (6 bases). The CDR3 sequence is 16 residues long. With 6 bases removed from V and 4 bases from J, the gap between germline ends came to 21 bases. Per the germline V gene, CDR1 is MNHEY and CDR2 is SVGEGT. CDR3 region: CASSHRRGWGPETQYF. The CDR3 region has the DNA TGTGCCAGCAGCCACAGAAGGGGGTGGGGACCAGAGACCCAGTACTTC.

The J gene is TRBJ1-2, the V gene TRBV6-5, with 10 bases fitting TRBD1. The J segment lost 2 bases and the V segment lost 6 bases, leaving 6 bases of the junction unmatched. The CDR3 covers 15 residues. Per the germline V gene, CDR1 is MNHEY and CDR2 is SVGAGI. The CDR3 protein is CASRLTGGVNYGYTF. CDR3 DNA: TGTGCCAGCAGACTGACAGGGGGCGTAAACTATGGCTACACCTTC.

The CDR3 nucleotides are TGTGCCAGCAGCTTGGTAGGGCAGAGAAACACCGGGGAGCTGTTTTTT. Protein product: CASSLVGQRNTGELFF. This chain connects TRBV5-6 to TRBJ2-2; unclear D gene. The germline gives CDR1 SGHDT, CDR2 YYEEEE. This CDR3 has 16 residues. V was pared by 0 bases and J by 2 bases, with 11 bases between.